This T cell receptor beta chain was sequenced for a study of T cells in Graves' hyperthyroidism and ophthalmopathy. There are 15 residues in the CDR3. Germline V CDR1 and CDR2: SGHDN, FVKESK. Trimming left V 0 bases short and J 1 base short, with 9 bases between. The TCR beta CDR3 regions underwent amplification using RNA transcripts as the source. RT-PCR in the first round (using the HTBI primer set) targeted the TCR CDR3. In TCRdb, the multiplex PCR reads were re-called with MiXCR into one record per CDR3 protein. Of about 180,000 distinct CDR3 sequences listed, approximately 15% are singletons. V gene TRBV14 combines with J gene TRBJ2-5, with D unresolved. What was sequenced was blood. The origin of this receptor is a woman between 45 and 65 years old with Graves' hyperthyroidism. CDR3 DNA sequence: TGTGCCAGCAGCCAAGAAAGAGTTGGCCAAGAGACCCAGTACTTC. Translated: CASSQERVGQETQYF. Combining the CDR3 with reference TRBV14 and TRBJ2-5 gives the whole variable domain EAGVTQFPSHSVIEKGQTVTLRCDPISGHDNLYWYRRVMGKEIKFLLHFVKESKQDESGMPNNRFLAERTGGTYSTLKVQPAELEDSGVYFCASSQERVGQETQYFGPGTRLLVL.